Below, 24 T cell receptor beta chains from the same sample are listed, as sequenced in a study of T cells in Graves' hyperthyroidism and ophthalmopathy. RNA transcripts provided the source from which TCR beta CDR3 regions were amplified. First-round RT-PCR with HTBI primers amplified the TCR CDR3 region. TCRdb itself ran the multiplex PCR reads through MiXCR, one entry per CDR3 protein. The profile shows about 360,000 distinct CDR3 sequences, roughly an eighth of them singletons. The specimen was blood. These receptors came from a woman aged 18-29 years with Graves' hyperthyroidism.

In this sample, this clonotype turned up many times. The rearrangement uses TRBV28 and TRBJ2-1, with 7 bases aligning to TRBD1. V dropped 6 bases and J dropped 6; count of bases not matched to a gene: 14. The CDR3 totals 16 residues. CDR1 MDHEN and CDR2 SYDVKM come from the germline V gene. CDR3 protein: CASSPRTGSWGNEQFF. As DNA, the CDR3 is TGTGCCAGCAGCCCGAGGACAGGATCGTGGGGCAATGAGCAGTTCTTC.

This clonotype occurred many times. The junction departs from the called germline gene at one end, perhaps through a read error. The chain joins TRBV15 to TRBJ1-2, with TRBD1 as a possible D gene (5 bases). CDR1 is LNHNV, CDR2 YYDKDF, per germline (reference sequence). The CDR3 totals 14 residues. CDR3 DNA sequence: TGTGCCACCAGCGGAGATCAGGGACTCGGTGGCTACACCTTC. It is translated as CATSGDQGLGGYTF.

This clonotype was seen many times. The chain combines TRBV7-9 with TRBJ2-7; maybe TRBD1 (6 bases). Germline V gene data show CDR1 as SEHNR and CDR2 as FQNEAQ (reference sequence). V lost 2 bases and J 2 bases, leaving 16 bases between the germline ends. This CDR3 region has 16 residues. DNA of the CDR3: TGTGCCAGCAGCTTATGGGGTCGGGACATAACCTACGAGCAGTACTTC. It specifies CASSLWGRDITYEQYF.

Many counts were recorded for this clonotype. This chain links TRBV28 with TRBJ1-4, with a weak D call TRBD1 (5 bases). Trimming stripped 8 bases from V and 7 bases from J, with 17 bases between. The CDR3 has 14 residues. Germline-derived CDR1 and CDR2 are MDHEN and SYDVKM. The CDR3 loop reads CASGEPGLGEKLFF. In DNA, the CDR3 is TGTGCCAGCGGGGAACCGGGACTCGGTGAAAAACTGTTTTTT.

Comments on this clonotype: This CDR3 is missing its conserved last phenylalanine or tryptophan, likely due to a read error. This chain joins TRBV7-6 and TRBJ1-6, with a tentative D call TRBD1 (5 bases). CDR1 SGHVS and CDR2 FNYEAQ come from the germline V gene. The CDR3 sequence is 16 residues long. The V end lost 0 bases, the J end lost 7 bases, and 13 bases lay between the germline ends. CDR3 sequence reads: CASSLALRGRNSPLHL. The CDR3 DNA reads TGTGCCAGCAGCTTAGCCCTCCGGGGGAGGAATTCACCCCTCCACCTT.

The table lists this clonotype with many counts. This chain connects TRBV7-3 to TRBJ2-1, with D possibly being TRBD2 (5 bases). The CDR3 length is 15 residues. Germline CDR1 is SGHTA and CDR2 is FQGTGA. V lost 2 bases and J lost 6, with 14 bases in between. CDR3 sequence (DNA): TGTGCCAGCAGCTTACTGGCGGAGGCACCCAATGAGCAGTTCTTC. Its protein product is CASSLLAEAPNEQFF.

At least ten counts were recorded for this clonotype. The CDR3 here is CASSGGITGELFF. For the CDR3, the DNA is TGTGCCAGCAGCGGGGGTATAACCGGGGAGCTGTTTTTT. The V and J genes are TRBV11-3 and TRBJ2-2, with D tentatively TRBD1 or TRBD2 (5 bases each). This CDR3 has 13 residues. Germline CDR1 reads SGHNT; CDR2 reads YENEEA. The ends were cut back, 5 bases at V and 5 bases at J, with 9 bases in the middle.

On this clonotype: Compared with germline, one end of the junction differs, possibly owing to a read error. This chain links TRBV4-2 with TRBJ1-5; no firm D call. Germline V lookup: CDR1 LGHNA, CDR2 YNFKEQ. The CDR3 has 15 residues. CDR3 bases: TGTGCCAGCAGCCAAGCCCTTACTAGCAATCAGACCCAGCATTTT. It translates to CASSQALTSNQTQHF.

This clonotype was counted ten times or more. The V and J genes are TRBV12-3 or TRBV12-4 and TRBJ2-1; TRBD1 is a possible D gene (5 bases). The CDR3 is 16 residues long. V gave up 5 bases and J gave up 6 bases, with 20 bases separating them. In DNA form, the CDR3 reads TGTGCCAGCAGTCCGTATCTCCTCAGGGTGTCCAATGAGCAGTTCTTC. Protein sequence: CASSPYLLRVSNEQFF.

The chain has TRBV27 and TRBJ1-1; TRBD1 matches 10 bases. J was trimmed by 0 bases and V by 6 bases; bases with no gene match: 13. Germline V gene sequence: CDR1 MNHEY, CDR2 SMNVEV (reference sequence). The CDR3 runs 18 residues. The CDR3 DNA reads as TGTGCCAGCAGCTCGACAGGGGGCCCCTTAATTATGAACACTGAAGCTTTCTTT. Protein product: CASSSTGGPLIMNTEAFF.

This clonotype occurred many times. The chain uses TRBV7-2 and TRBJ2-3; 7 positions agree with TRBD2. J gave up 0 bases and V 4 bases, and 4 bases lay outside the gene matches. CDR1 is SGHTA and CDR2 is FQGNSA in the germline V gene. This CDR3 spans 15 amino acids. Here the CDR3 DNA reads TGTGCCAGCAGCTACCTAGCGGCTAGCACAGATACGCAGTATTTT. Translation gives CASSYLAASTDTQYF.

This clonotype was detected ten times or more. The rearrangement links TRBV20-1 to TRBJ2-7; a possible D gene is TRBD2 (5 bases). CDR1 and CDR2 from the germline V gene are DFQATT and SNEGSKA (reference sequence). This CDR3 is built from 15 residues. V was trimmed by 4 bases and J by 0 bases, leaving 16 bases between them. CDR3 DNA: TGCAGTGCTAACCCTGCAGCGGCAAGCTCCTACGAGCAGTACTTC. It encodes CSANPAAASSYEQYF.

The table lists this clonotype with many counts. The chain links TRBV5-1 to TRBJ2-7; D unclear. The CDR3 has 12 residues. The V end was cut by 6 bases, the J end by 2 bases, with 9 bases between. Germline values: CDR1 SGHRS, CDR2 YFSETQ. CDR3 sequence (DNA): TGCGCCAGCACGGACGGAACCTACGAGCAGTACTTC. Translated, it gives CASTDGTYEQYF.

This clonotype was picked up many times. The chain uses TRBV6-2 or TRBV6-3 and TRBJ2-1, with 14 bases that match TRBD2. Germline CDR1 is MNHEY and CDR2 is SVGEGT. CDR3 length equals 16 residues. V shed 4 bases, J shed 8 bases, and the junction held 7 bases outside the gene matches. The CDR3 loop is CASSLTGTSGSYEQFF. In DNA, the CDR3 is TGTGCCAGCAGTTTAACCGGGACTAGCGGGAGTTATGAGCAGTTCTTC.

The rearrangement joins TRBV11-2 to TRBJ2-4, with 13 bases identical to TRBD2. This CDR3 is built from 13 residues. The junction had 6 bases not matched to a gene; V was cut back by 6 bases and J by 13 bases. Germline V gene sequence: CDR1 SGHAT, CDR2 FQNNGV. CDR3 amino acids: CASRRLAGGEQYF. The DNA of the CDR3 is TGTGCCAGCAGGCGACTAGCGGGAGGAGAGCAGTACTTC.

In this sample, this clonotype turned up once. An end of the junction differs from the germline gene, which may be a read error. The chain combines TRBV7-9 with TRBJ2-2; the D is unclear. The germline gives CDR1 SEHNR, CDR2 FQNEAQ (reference sequence). CDR3 length: 13 residues. CDR3 sequence (DNA): TGTGCCAACAGCTTCGTGGTCACCGGGGAGCTGTTTTTT. Residues: CANSFVVTGELFF.

This clonotype came up a few times. The rearrangement links TRBV12-3 or TRBV12-4 to TRBJ1-5; no definite D call. The V and J ends lost 1 base and 5 bases respectively, with 9 bases between them. This CDR3 is 14 amino acids long. Here the CDR3 reads CASSLGSPDQPQHF. The CDR3 DNA follows: TGTGCCAGCAGTTTAGGCAGTCCAGATCAGCCCCAGCATTTT.

This clonotype was observed at least ten times. The chain joins TRBV6-1 to TRBJ1-1; no firm D call. CDR3 size: 12 residues. The V and J ends lost 6 bases and 1 base respectively, with 6 bases between them. Looked up from germline, CDR1 is MNHNS and CDR2 is SASEGT. The CDR3 sequence: CASSRRNTEAFF. DNA of the CDR3: TGTGCCAGCAGCCGAAGGAACACTGAAGCTTTCTTT.

This clonotype was detected many times. The germline gene is not matched at one end of the junction; a read error may be the cause. The rearrangement uses TRBV5-1 and TRBJ2-3, with 12 bases that match TRBD2. Germline values: CDR1 SGHRS, CDR2 YFSETQ. The CDR3 runs 16 residues. The CDR3 DNA follows: TGTGCCAGCAGCCCGCTAGCGGGAGGGGGCACAGATACGCAGTATTTT. This codes for CASSPLAGGGTDTQYF.

This clonotype has at least ten counts. The chain is built from TRBV20-1 and TRBJ1-4; tentatively, D is TRBD1 (5 bases). The CDR3 runs 12 residues. The germline V gene encodes CDR1 DFQATT and CDR2 SNEGSKA (reference sequence). Trimming left V 3 bases short and J 7 bases short, with 9 bases between. CDR3 bases: TGCAGTGCTAGGGACATCACTGAAAAACTGTTTTTT. It is translated as CSARDITEKLFF.

Ten or more counts support this clonotype. V is TRBV13 and J is TRBJ2-5; 7 bases are shared with TRBD2. The CDR3 length is 16 residues. Germline CDR1 reads PRHDT; CDR2 reads FYEKMQ (reference sequence). V dropped 4 bases and J dropped 4; count of bases not matched to a gene: 12. Here the CDR3 reads CASSSPLAGAPETQYF. The CDR3 nucleotides are TGTGCCAGCAGCTCCCCGTTGGCGGGAGCCCCAGAGACCCAGTACTTC. Full variable domain (outside the CDR3, taken from reference TRBV13 and TRBJ2-5): AAGVIQSPRHLIKEKRETATLKCYPIPRHDTVYWYQQGPGQDPQFLISFYEKMQSDKGSIPDRFSAQQFSDYHSELNMSSLELGDSALYFCASSSPLAGAPETQYFGPGTRLLVL.

This clonotype was recorded at least ten times. The chain recombines TRBV28 with TRBJ1-5, with D possibly TRBD1 on 6 matching bases. This CDR3 is 16 amino acids long. The germline V and J ends were trimmed by 6 bases and 0 bases, with 15 bases remaining between them. Germline CDR1 reads MDHEN; CDR2 reads SYDVKM. The chain's CDR3 is CASSPPDSLSNQPQHF. CDR3 bases: TGTGCCAGCAGCCCACCGGACAGTCTTAGCAATCAGCCCCAGCATTTT.

This clonotype was observed many times. This chain joins TRBV7-8 and TRBJ1-3; D not certain. Trimming removed 1 base at V and 2 bases at J, with 9 bases between. The length of the CDR3 is 15 residues. CDR1 and CDR2 (germline): SGHVS, FQNEAQ. As DNA, the CDR3 is TGTGCCAGCAGCTTAGAGTTTTCGACTGGAAACACCATATATTTT. Translation: CASSLEFSTGNTIYF.

This clonotype was detected many times. This chain links TRBV7-2 with TRBJ1-1; D gene ambiguous. Germline lookup yields CDR1 SGHTA and CDR2 FQGNSA. V dropped 6 bases and J dropped 6 bases, with 17 bases sitting between them. This CDR3 comprises 14 residues. CDR3 sequence: CASSIIYSGPEAFF. The CDR3 bases are TGTGCCAGCAGTATAATTTACAGTGGCCCTGAAGCTTTCTTT.